The 17 T cell receptor beta chains presented below share a single source sample, sequenced in a study of blood T cell repertoires in COVID-19. Assay: immunoSEQ multiplex PCR; the TCRdb copy retains only in-frame clones and omits some. Among just under 350,000 clones listed, 85% to 90% were seen once. Sequences were obtained from peripheral blood. The receptors here all came from a woman in her 70s with COVID-19, enrolled during active disease.

This rearrangement joins TRBV27 to TRBJ1-5, with D possibly being TRBD1 (6 bases). Germline assignment: CDR1 MNHEY and CDR2 SMNVEV (reference sequence). The V and J ends lost 3 bases and 3 bases respectively, with 12 bases between them. The CDR3 contains 15 residues. The CDR3 DNA reads TGTGCCAGCAGTTTCTCTCCAGGGGACAATCAGCCCCAGCATTTT. It codes for CASSFSPGDNQPQHF.

The sample holds many counts of this clone. The chain has TRBV11-2 and TRBJ2-7; D gene ambiguous. The germline V gene has CDR1 SGHAT and CDR2 FQNNGV. The V gene lost 4 bases and the J gene lost 2 bases, with 9 bases spanning the gap. This CDR3 region has 13 residues. The CDR3, as DNA: TGTGCCAGCAGCTACTCCCGAACCTACGAGCAGTACTTC. Its protein product is CASSYSRTYEQYF. The variable domain in full, completed from reference TRBV11-2 and TRBJ2-7, reads EAGVAQSPRYKIIEKRQSVAFWCNPISGHATLYWYQQILGQGPKLLIQFQNNGVVDDSQLPKDRFSAERLKGVDSTLKIQPAKLEDSAVYLCASSYSRTYEQYFGPGTRLTVT.

On this clone itself: At one end the junction does not follow the germline gene, possibly because of a read error. Within the sample, other DNA sequences also encode this same CDR3. The rearrangement joins TRBV5-1 to TRBJ2-7; a possible D gene is TRBD2 (5 bases). Germline V gene sequence: CDR1 SGHRS, CDR2 YFSETQ. The length of the CDR3 is 16 residues. CDR3 amino acids: CASSITGFEGSYEQYF. CDR3 bases: TGCGCTAGCAGCATCACCGGGTTCGAGGGCTCCTACGAGCAGTACTTC.

The rearrangement joins TRBV29-1 to TRBJ1-2; D is unresolved. Germline CDR1 is SQVTM and CDR2 is ANQGSEA. This CDR3 spans 11 amino acids. Trimming stripped 6 bases from V and 5 bases from J, with 10 bases between. CDR3 in amino acids: CSVASLYGYTF. CDR3 coding DNA: TGCAGCGTGGCCTCATTATATGGCTACACCTTC.

The V call is TRBV7-2, the J call TRBJ2-7; a weak D match, TRBD2 (6 bases). Trimming shortened V by 6 bases and J by 2 bases, and 14 bases separated the two germline ends. Germline lookup yields CDR1 SGHTA and CDR2 FQGNSA. This CDR3 spans 14 amino acids. CDR3 coding DNA: TGTGCCAGCAGTTCTTACGGGGGAGCCTACGAGCAGTACTTC. Its translation: CASSSYGGAYEQYF.

V is TRBV28 and J is TRBJ1-2; 7 nucleotides align to TRBD1. Germline CDR1 MDHEN, CDR2 SYDVKM. This CDR3 has 12 amino acids. Unmatched junction bases numbered 2, after V lost 2 bases and J lost 8 bases. The DNA for the CDR3 is TGTGCCAGCAGTTTAGGGGACAGAGGCTACACCTTC. The encoded protein is CASSLGDRGYTF.

This rearrangement joins TRBV7-2 to TRBJ1-5; D is undetermined. Trimming removed 2 bases at V and 11 bases at J, with 13 bases between. Germline lookup yields CDR1 SGHTA and CDR2 FQGNSA. CDR3 length: 13 residues. CDR3 amino acids: CASSLSLAGTQHF. Here the CDR3 DNA reads TGTGCCAGCAGCTTATCCCTAGCCGGGACCCAGCATTTT.

J is TRBJ1-1 and V is TRBV27; 7 positions match TRBD1. Trimming removed 4 bases from V and 6 bases from J; junction bases left unmatched: 5. Germline lookup yields CDR1 MNHEY and CDR2 SMNVEV (reference sequence). The CDR3 contains 13 residues. Here the CDR3 reads CASSYRGRAEAFF. CDR3 nucleotides: TGTGCCAGCAGTTACAGGGGCAGGGCTGAAGCTTTCTTT.

This rearrangement joins TRBV7-2 to TRBJ2-5; D is perhaps TRBD1 (6 bases). Per germline, CDR1 SGHTA and CDR2 FQGNSA. The CDR3 contains 12 residues. Trimming cost V 7 bases and J 5 bases, with 11 bases left between them. The CDR3 DNA reads as TGTGCCAGCATTCAGGGGATGGAGACCCAGTACTTC. As protein: CASIQGMETQYF.

This chain connects TRBV7-3 to TRBJ1-2; 9 bases fit TRBD1. Germline V lookup: CDR1 SGHTA, CDR2 FQGTGA. The CDR3 is 14 amino acids. With 5 bases clipped from V and 7 bases from J, the junction kept 8 bases outside the gene matches. CDR3 DNA sequence: TGTGCCAGCAGCCCCAGGGGACAGGGAATTGGCTACACCTTC. As protein: CASSPRGQGIGYTF.

V is TRBV20-1 and J is TRBJ1-2, with D unresolved. Trimming cost V 6 bases and J 1 base, with 6 bases left between them. Germline loops: CDR1 DFQATT, CDR2 SNEGSKA (reference sequence). CDR3 length: 11 amino acids. CDR3 protein: CSAQFNYGYTF. CDR3 bases: TGCAGTGCGCAGTTTAACTATGGCTACACCTTC.

The genes are TRBV28 and TRBJ1-1; a possible D gene is TRBD1 (5 bases). Germline CDR1 reads MDHEN; CDR2 reads SYDVKM. V shed 1 base and J shed 1 base, with 10 bases lying between them. The length of the CDR3 is 15 residues. The CDR3 nucleotides read TGTGCCAGCAGTTTATCGGTCCAGGGGAACACTGAAGCTTTCTTT. This gives the protein CASSLSVQGNTEAFF.

This chain joins TRBV19 and TRBJ1-1; 7 positions match TRBD1. Germline assignment: CDR1 LNHDA and CDR2 SQIVND (reference sequence). This CDR3 has 15 amino acids. V was clipped by 5 bases and J by 4 bases; unmatched bases: 10. This CDR3 reads CASSPSTGWTTEAFF. The CDR3 region has the DNA TGTGCCAGTAGTCCCTCGACAGGGTGGACCACTGAAGCTTTCTTT.

The rearrangement links TRBV7-9 to TRBJ1-4, with 8 bases that match TRBD1. Losses at the gene ends were 4 bases for V and 10 bases for J; bases not matched to a gene: 8. The CDR3 has 14 residues. CDR1 is SEHNR, CDR2 FQNEAQ, per germline (reference sequence). DNA for the CDR3: TGTGCCAGCAGCTCCGGGACAGGCATTCGAAAACTGTTTTTT. Its translation is CASSSGTGIRKLFF.

V is TRBV15 and J is TRBJ1-2, with 11 bases that match TRBD1. V lost 6 bases and J lost 7; bases outside the gene matches: 10. The CDR3 loop spans 15 amino acids. Germline values: CDR1 LNHNV, CDR2 YYDKDF (reference sequence). CDR3 sequence (DNA): TGTGCCACCAGAACCAGGACAGGGGGCGCGATTGGCTACACCTTC. It codes for CATRTRTGGAIGYTF.

This clone was counted a single time. The V call is TRBV10-2, the J call TRBJ1-1, with a tentative D call TRBD1 (6 bases). The germline CDR1 and CDR2 sequences are WSHSY and SAAADI. The length of the CDR3 is 13 residues. Between the trimmed V and J ends, which lost 6 bases and 1 base, there was a span of 9 bases. Here the CDR3 DNA reads TGCGCCAGCAGAGACAGGTCGAACACTGAAGCTTTCTTT. Translating gives CASRDRSNTEAFF.

The chain is built from TRBV9 and TRBJ1-2, with TRBD1 as a possible D gene (6 bases). The V and J ends lost 4 bases and 4 bases respectively, with 14 bases between them. This CDR3 is 14 amino acids long. Germline V CDR1 and CDR2: SGDLS, YYNGEE. CDR3 in amino acids: CASSSRQGPYGYTF. The CDR3 bases are TGTGCCAGCAGCTCGCGGCAGGGGCCCTATGGCTACACCTTC.